This T cell receptor beta chain was captured by sequencing in a study of blood T cell repertoires in COVID-19. Study as a whole: PBMCs, B-cell-depleted T cells, or T cells provided the cDNA or gDNA that made up the material.

The length of the CDR3 is 18 residues. Per the germline V gene, CDR1 is SGHTA and CDR2 is FQGNSA. Trimming removed 2 bases from V and 5 bases from J; junction bases left unmatched: 16. TCRdb's copy holds only in-frame clones and misses some; the assay was immunoSEQ multiplex PCR. The table records more than 200,000 clones, around 80% of them present only once. The rearrangement uses TRBV7-2 and TRBJ2-3; 7 positions match TRBD1. The TCR comes from a woman in her thirties or forties who had recovered from COVID-19. Source material: peripheral blood. CDR3 amino acids: CASSLRQAGGGRRDTQYF. CDR3 bases: TGTGCCAGCAGCTTAAGGCAGGCAGGGGGTGGTAGGCGAGATACGCAGTATTTT.